Presented here are 28 T cell receptor beta chains from one specimen sequenced in a study of T-cell reconstitution after alpha-beta-depleted transplantation in children. A TCRbeta library incorporating unique molecular identifiers was prepared. MiXCR was run by TCRdb on the PCR reads, yielding one entry per CDR3 protein. The sample records 250,000 to 300,000 distinct CDR3 sequences, more than 8% being singletons. This specimen consisted of PBMCs from the stem cell graft donor, obtained from the stem cell graft. The receptors here all came from a human donor who donated a stem cell graft to a child with SCID.

Comment on this clonotype: A read error may account for a junction end that differs from germline. The chain carries TRBV5-8 and TRBJ2-7, with 7 bases matching TRBD2. Germline lookup yields CDR1 SGHTS and CDR2 YDEGEE. The CDR3 runs to 15 residues. In DNA form, the CDR3 reads TGTGCCAGCAGATTGGGTGGGACTAAAGGCTACGAGCAGTACTTC. It is translated as CASRLGGTKGYEQYF.

The chain uses TRBV7-2 and TRBJ2-2, with D unresolved. This CDR3 region has 12 residues. The germline gives CDR1 SGHTA, CDR2 FQGNSA. With 4 bases removed from V and 9 bases from J, the gap between germline ends came to 9 bases. The CDR3 region has the DNA TGTGCCAGCAGCTCCCCCGGCAGGGAGCTGTTTTTT. Translation gives CASSSPGRELFF.

This clonotype was seen many times. This chain connects TRBV5-1 to TRBJ2-1; 7 nucleotides match TRBD1. Unmatched junction bases numbered 6, after V lost 4 bases and J lost 2 bases. Germline values: CDR1 SGHRS, CDR2 YFSETQ. This CDR3 is built from 15 residues. This CDR3 reads CASSTTGSAYNEQFF. In DNA, the CDR3 is TGCGCCAGCAGCACGACAGGGTCGGCCTACAATGAGCAGTTCTTC.

This sequence joins TRBV5-6 and TRBJ2-7; TRBD2 is a possible D gene (7 bases). The CDR3 covers 14 residues. Germline V CDR1 and CDR2: SGHDT, YYEEEE. V was trimmed by 4 bases and J by 4 bases, leaving 15 bases between them. The CDR3, as DNA: TGTGCCAGCAGCCCAACCAGGGGAGGGTACGAGCAGTACTTC. Residues: CASSPTRGGYEQYF.

This clonotype was seen more than once but under ten times. The V and J genes are TRBV5-1 and TRBJ2-2; a weak D match, TRBD1 (6 bases). CDR3 length: 21 residues. V lost 5 bases and J 8 bases, leaving 37 bases between the germline ends. Germline values: CDR1 SGHRS, CDR2 YFSETQ. The CDR3 DNA reads as TGCGCCAGCAGGGGTGCCACCGCACCAGGGACAAGACATCAGACGGGAGGGGAGCTGTTTTTT. It codes for CASRGATAPGTRHQTGGELFF.

V is TRBV27 and J is TRBJ1-1; D unresolved. The CDR3 consists of 16 residues. Trimming shortened V by 0 bases and J by 4 bases, and 15 bases separated the two germline ends. The germline CDR1 and CDR2 sequences are MNHEY and SMNVEV (reference sequence). The chain's CDR3 is CASSLSPVGSGTEAFF. The CDR3 coding sequence is TGTGCCAGCAGTTTATCTCCGGTCGGCTCGGGCACTGAAGCTTTCTTT.

This clonotype was seen repeatedly, ten times or more. The rearrangement uses TRBV4-1 and TRBJ2-1; D is unresolved. The CDR3 runs 16 residues. V was pared by 2 bases and J by 0 bases, with 11 bases between. Germline loops: CDR1 MGHRA, CDR2 YSYEKL. Here the CDR3 DNA reads TGCGCCAGCAGCCAACGGTACCCTAGCTCCTACAATGAGCAGTTCTTC. The encoded protein is CASSQRYPSSYNEQFF.

This clonotype was seen more than once but under ten times. The V gene is TRBV7-8, the J gene TRBJ1-2; possibly TRBD1 for D (6 bases). Trimming took off 1 base at V and 4 bases at J, with 13 bases between the two ends. CDR3 size: 15 residues. The V gene's germline CDR1 is SGHVS and CDR2 FQNEAQ. For the CDR3, the DNA is TGTGCCAGCAGCTTAGATCAGGGGAGGGTCTATGGCTACACCTTC. Translation: CASSLDQGRVYGYTF.

V usage is TRBV11-2 and J usage is TRBJ2-3; the D gene is possibly TRBD1 (6 bases). Germline CDR1 is SGHAT and CDR2 is FQNNGV. This CDR3 is 15 amino acids long. V was shortened by 1 base and J by 4 bases, with 12 bases between the two germline ends. CDR3 DNA sequence: TGTGCCAGCAGCTTAGTGGGGGCGCGCGCAGATACGCAGTATTTT. Encoded protein: CASSLVGARADTQYF.

The sample holds a few counts of this clonotype. The V and J genes are TRBV20-1 and TRBJ2-2, with a tentative D call TRBD2 (6 bases). Trimming stripped 6 bases from V and 6 bases from J, with 23 bases between. The CDR3 length is 16 residues. Per the germline V gene, CDR1 is DFQATT and CDR2 is SNEGSKA (reference sequence). The CDR3 region is CSASQGSSVYSGELFF. CDR3 nucleotide sequence: TGCAGTGCCAGTCAAGGGTCTAGCGTATACTCCGGGGAGCTGTTTTTT.

This clonotype was seen a handful of times. The rearrangement links TRBV5-1 to TRBJ1-5; D gene unclear. Trimming pared 7 bases from V and 3 bases from J, leaving 11 bases between. CDR1 is SGHRS and CDR2 is YFSETQ in the germline V gene. This CDR3 has 13 amino acids. In DNA, the CDR3 is TGCGCCAGCTCTGCCGAGATCAATCAGCCCCAGCATTTT. Translated, it gives CASSAEINQPQHF.

This clonotype was seen only a few times. The V call is TRBV13, the J call TRBJ2-3; TRBD2 matches at 10 bases. CDR1 PRHDT and CDR2 FYEKMQ come from the germline V gene (reference sequence). V lost 4 bases, J lost 4 bases, and 11 bases stayed unmatched. The CDR3 contains 17 residues. CDR3 coding DNA: TGTGCCAGCAGCTCGGAAGCGGGGGGGCTTTCCGCAGATACGCAGTATTTT. It yields the protein CASSSEAGGLSADTQYF.

This clonotype has more than one count but fewer than ten. CDR3 amino acids: CSAWTADTEAFF. CDR3 bases: TGCAGTGCTTGGACAGCCGACACTGAAGCTTTCTTT. This chain uses TRBV20-1 with TRBJ1-1; D might be TRBD1 (6 bases). This CDR3 spans 12 amino acids. V was shortened by 5 bases and J by 3 bases, with 10 bases between the two germline ends. Germline V gives CDR1 DFQATT, CDR2 SNEGSKA (reference sequence).

This clonotype was seen a few times. The genes are TRBV20-1 and TRBJ1-2; the D gene is possibly TRBD1 (5 bases). Germline values: CDR1 DFQATT, CDR2 SNEGSKA (reference sequence). The CDR3 is 17 residues long. The ends were cut back, 0 bases at V and 4 bases at J, with 21 bases in the middle. CDR3 bases: TGCAGTGCTAGAGATCGGTCAGGGTCTCTCATGGGCTATGGCTACACCTTC. Translation gives CSARDRSGSLMGYGYTF.

With regard to this clonotype: The junction and the germline gene differ at one end; a read error may be behind it. CDR3 region: CASSPPGRTSQGPIF. CDR3 DNA: TGTGCCAGCAGTCCTCCGGGTAGGACGTCACAAGGGCCGATCTTC. The J gene is TRBJ2-1, the V gene TRBV12-3 or TRBV12-4; D not resolved. The CDR3 sequence is 15 residues long.

Only a few counts were recorded for this clonotype. This rearrangement joins TRBV2 to TRBJ2-1; 8 positions agree with TRBD1. The ends lost 8 bases at V and 8 bases at J; junction bases unmatched: 5. The germline V gene encodes CDR1 SNHLY and CDR2 FYNNEI. This CDR3 has 12 amino acids. CDR3 in amino acids: CASQTGVYEQFF. The CDR3 DNA follows: TGTGCCAGCCAGACAGGGGTATATGAGCAGTTCTTC.

The chain links TRBV12-3 or TRBV12-4 to TRBJ2-7, with D maybe TRBD2 (6 bases). V lost 8 bases, J lost 2 bases, and 10 bases lay in between. The CDR3 is made up of 12 amino acids. For the CDR3, the DNA is TGTGCCAGCGGAGGGGATACCTACGAGCAGTACTTC. Its translation: CASGGDTYEQYF.

This clonotype was detected many times. The V gene is TRBV7-9, the J gene TRBJ1-4; D may be TRBD1 (5 bases). This CDR3 comprises 14 residues. CDR1 SEHNR and CDR2 FQNEAQ come from the germline V gene (reference sequence). Trimming took 5 bases from V and 6 from J, leaving 13 bases between them. In DNA, the CDR3 is TGTGCCAGCAGCCCAATCGACAGTTATGAAAAACTGTTTTTT. Its protein product is CASSPIDSYEKLFF. The entire variable domain, with the rest obtained from reference TRBV7-9 and TRBJ1-4, is as follows: DTGVSQNPRHKITKRGQNVTFRCDPISEHNRLYWYRQTLGQGPEFLTYFQNEAQLEKSRLLSDRFSAERPKGSFSTLEIQRTEQGDSAMYLCASSPIDSYEKLFFGSGTQLSVL.

This clonotype was seen a few times. The J gene is TRBJ2-1, the V gene TRBV10-3, with TRBD1 matching over 8 bases. CDR3 size: 17 residues. Germline V gives CDR1 ENHRY, CDR2 SYGVKD. Losses at the gene ends were 3 bases for V and 6 bases for J; bases not matched to a gene: 13. CDR3 coding DNA: TGTGCCATCAGTGACCCCCTCTCGGACAGGGCTGCCAATGAGCAGTTCTTC. It specifies CAISDPLSDRAANEQFF.

This clonotype was seen many times. This chain connects TRBV5-1 to TRBJ1-6; unclear D gene. Trimming removed 5 bases from V and 7 bases from J, with 10 bases in between. The CDR3 loop spans 13 amino acids. Per the germline V gene, CDR1 is SGHRS and CDR2 is YFSETQ. DNA of the CDR3: TGCGCCAGCAGTCCAGGCTCAAATTCACCCCTCCACTTT. It specifies CASSPGSNSPLHF. Filled out from reference TRBV5-1 and TRBJ1-6, the complete variable domain reads KAGVTQTPRYLIKTRGQQVTLSCSPISGHRSVSWYQQTPGQGLQFLFEYFSETQRNKGNFPGRFSGRQFSNSRSEMNVSTLELGDSALYLCASSPGSNSPLHFGNGTRLTVT.

In this sample, this clonotype turned up many times. The DNA of the CDR3 is TGCAGCGTCGCGACAGGGTTGAGGGAAAAACTGTTTTTT. Translated: CSVATGLREKLFF. The chain links TRBV29-1 to TRBJ1-4, with TRBD1 matching over 7 bases. The ends lost 6 bases at V and 8 bases at J; junction bases unmatched: 9. The CDR3 is 13 residues long. Germline V gives CDR1 SQVTM, CDR2 ANQGSEA.

This clonotype was observed many times. The chain employs TRBV5-1 and TRBJ2-7; D unclear. The CDR3 loop spans 14 amino acids. Germline V gene data show CDR1 as SGHRS and CDR2 as YFSETQ. V was clipped by 2 bases and J by 0 bases, with 9 bases between them. CDR3 in amino acids: CASSFRTDSYEQYF. DNA for the CDR3: TGCGCCAGCAGCTTCCGGACGGACTCCTACGAGCAGTACTTC.

This clonotype was recorded many times. The CDR3 DNA sequence: TGTGCCAGCAGTCTAGGTCGGGCGGGAACAAGGTACAATGAGCAGTTCTTC. This encodes CASSLGRAGTRYNEQFF. The chain is built from TRBV28 and TRBJ2-1; D may be TRBD2 (6 bases). CDR3 length: 17 residues. The V end was cut by 5 bases, the J end by 4 bases, with 21 bases between. Germline V gene lookup returns CDR1 MDHEN and CDR2 SYDVKM.

In its sample, this clonotype was seen a few times. The CDR3 sequence is CASSQTSGGMSTDTQYF. The CDR3 DNA follows: TGCGCCAGCAGCCAAACTAGCGGGGGGATGAGCACAGATACGCAGTATTTT. The chain has TRBV4-1 and TRBJ2-3; TRBD2 agrees at 12 bases. CDR3 size: 17 residues. In germline, CDR1 is MGHRA, CDR2 YSYEKL. V was clipped by 2 bases and J by 0 bases; unmatched bases: 3.

The rearrangement joins TRBV20-1 to TRBJ2-1; 10 bases align to TRBD1. This CDR3 contains 16 residues. V was pared by 0 bases and J by 8 bases, with 10 bases of the junction left unmatched. Per the germline V gene, CDR1 is DFQATT and CDR2 is SNEGSKA (reference sequence). The CDR3 here is CSARDRGQGRVDEQFF. In DNA form, the CDR3 reads TGCAGTGCTAGAGATCGGGGACAGGGGAGGGTCGATGAGCAGTTCTTC.

At least ten counts were recorded for this clonotype. The chain combines TRBV5-5 with TRBJ2-7, with 11 nucleotides matching TRBD2. Trimming took 4 bases from V and 4 from J; bases not matched to a gene: 7. Germline assignment: CDR1 SGHKS and CDR2 YYEKEE (reference sequence). The CDR3 contains 15 residues. Here the CDR3 DNA reads TGTGCCAGCAGCGCACTAGCGGGGGATACATACGAGCAGTACTTC. This encodes CASSALAGDTYEQYF.

This clonotype appeared many times. The V gene is TRBV7-9, the J gene TRBJ2-1; TRBD1 agrees at 7 bases. The V segment lost 1 base and the J segment 10 bases; nucleotides outside the gene matches: 10. The CDR3 runs to 15 residues. CDR1 is SEHNR, CDR2 FQNEAQ, per germline (reference sequence). The CDR3 sequence: CASSLVSGGTREQFF. As DNA, the CDR3 is TGTGCCAGCAGCTTAGTGTCAGGGGGAACGCGGGAGCAGTTCTTC.

The chain couples TRBV7-6 to TRBJ2-7, with D possibly matching TRBD2 (5 bases). The CDR3 runs to 15 residues. V gave up 5 bases and J gave up 2 bases, with 16 bases separating them. Germline assignment: CDR1 SGHVS and CDR2 FNYEAQ. CDR3 DNA sequence: TGTGCCAGCAGCCGAAGCGAGGGATTTGCCTACGAGCAGTACTTC. Translating it yields CASSRSEGFAYEQYF.